The 21 T cell receptor beta chains in this list originate from one sample, sequenced in a study of blood T cell repertoires in COVID-19. Only in-frame clones appear in the TCRdb table, and some are missing; sequencing was by immunoSEQ multiplex PCR. Of roughly 290,000 clones listed, around 89% were seen once; the top ten hold approximately 0.84%. Sequencing input: peripheral blood. These receptors all come from a man aged 25 to 40 with acute or convalescent COVID-19.

The count of this clone is one. CDR3 residues: CAWNGHSSGNTIYF. As DNA, the CDR3 is TGTGCCTGGAATGGGCATAGCTCTGGAAACACCATATATTTT. The V gene is TRBV30, the J gene TRBJ1-3; D gene uncertain. CDR3 length equals 14 residues. Trimming took 4 bases from V and 0 from J, leaving 10 bases between them. The germline V gene encodes CDR1 GTSNPN and CDR2 SVGIG (reference sequence).

V gene TRBV13 combines with J gene TRBJ2-1, with D possibly being TRBD2 (5 bases). V lost 2 bases, J lost 9 bases, and 17 bases lay in between. The CDR3 loop spans 15 amino acids. CDR1 is PRHDT and CDR2 is FYEKMQ in the germline V gene (reference sequence). This CDR3 reads CASSLLGLSLGEQFF. The CDR3 nucleotides read TGTGCCAGCAGCTTATTAGGACTCTCCCTTGGTGAGCAGTTCTTC.

The rearrangement links TRBV19 to TRBJ1-6; TRBD1 matches 7 bases. CDR1 is LNHDA and CDR2 is SQIVND in the germline V gene (reference sequence). The CDR3 runs to 16 residues. Trimming took 2 bases from V and 10 from J; bases not matched to a gene: 11. The CDR3 DNA reads as TGTGCCAGTAGTATAAGCCGCGACAGGGAGGCGTCACCCCTCCACTTT. Its protein product is CASSISRDREASPLHF.

The chain is built from TRBV6-5 and TRBJ1-5; D not certain. Germline-derived CDR1 and CDR2 are MNHEY and SVGAGI. This CDR3 contains 12 residues. V was clipped by 8 bases and J by 6 bases, with 11 bases between them. The CDR3 loop is CASAVSFQPQHF. The CDR3, as DNA: TGTGCCAGCGCGGTTTCGTTTCAGCCCCAGCATTTT.

The V and J genes are TRBV30 and TRBJ2-1; D is perhaps TRBD2 (6 bases). The CDR3 sequence is 13 residues long. V was shortened by 8 bases and J by 7 bases, with 18 bases between the two germline ends. The V gene's germline CDR1 is GTSNPN and CDR2 SVGIG (reference sequence). Here the CDR3 reads CAGGWEAQNEQFF. CDR3 coding DNA: TGTGCCGGCGGGTGGGAGGCCCAAAATGAGCAGTTCTTC.

Here the CDR3 reads CAWSGGEYQPQHF. Written as DNA, the CDR3 is TGTGCCTGGAGCGGAGGGGAATATCAGCCCCAGCATTTT. The chain couples TRBV30 to TRBJ1-5, with D maybe TRBD1 (5 bases). Germline loops: CDR1 GTSNPN, CDR2 SVGIG (reference sequence). V shed 3 bases and J shed 5 bases, with 11 bases lying between them. The CDR3 length is 13 residues.

The chain recombines TRBV5-6 with TRBJ1-4; a weak D match, TRBD1 (5 bases). This CDR3 has 13 residues. Between the trimmed V and J ends, which lost 0 bases and 11 bases, there was a span of 11 bases. The germline V gene has CDR1 SGHDT and CDR2 YYEEEE. The DNA for the CDR3 is TGTGCCAGCAGCTTGGCCGAAGGGGCGAAACTGTTTTTT. It encodes CASSLAEGAKLFF. The variable domain in full, with the rest retrieved from reference TRBV5-6 and TRBJ1-4, is DAGVTQSPTHLIKTRGQQVTLRCSPKSGHDTVSWYQQALGQGPQFIFQYYEEEERQRGNFPDRFSGHQFPNYSSELNVNALLLGDSALYLCASSLAEGAKLFFGSGTQLSVL.

This chain uses TRBV28 with TRBJ2-3; TRBD2 agrees at 8 bases. With V trimmed by 4 bases and J by 0 bases, 6 bases remained unmatched. This CDR3 has 16 residues. Germline V gives CDR1 MDHEN, CDR2 SYDVKM. CDR3: CASSSYSGASTDTQYF. The CDR3 DNA is TGTGCCAGCAGTTCCTATAGCGGGGCTAGCACAGATACGCAGTATTTT. The whole variable domain, filled in from reference TRBV28 and TRBJ2-3, reads DVKVTQSSRYLVKRTGEKVFLECVQDMDHENMFWYRQDPGLGLRLIYFSYDVKMKEKGDIPEGYSVSREKKERFSLILESASTNQTSMYLCASSSYSGASTDTQYFGPGTRLTVL.

This clone was counted only a few times. The chain couples TRBV11-2 to TRBJ1-4; D is ambiguous. The CDR3 is made up of 13 amino acids. The germline V and J ends were trimmed by 2 bases and 12 bases, with 13 bases remaining between them. Germline V CDR1 and CDR2: SGHAT, FQNNGV. CDR3 nucleotide sequence: TGTGCCAGCAGCTTACTCTCATTCGGGGAACTGTTTTTT. Protein: CASSLLSFGELFF.

The V call is TRBV9, the J call TRBJ1-5, with 7 bases identical to TRBD1. This CDR3 contains 12 residues. Looked up from germline, CDR1 is SGDLS and CDR2 is YYNGEE. The V segment lost 9 bases and the J segment 5 bases; nucleotides outside the gene matches: 5. The CDR3 nucleotides are TGTGCCACCAGGGACAGAGATCAGCCCCAGCATTTT. Translating gives CATRDRDQPQHF.

This clone was detected only a few times. The gene calls are TRBV30 and TRBJ1-2, with D perhaps TRBD1 (5 bases). V was clipped by 2 bases and J by 2 bases, with 12 bases between them. Germline loops: CDR1 GTSNPN, CDR2 SVGIG (reference sequence). The CDR3 spans 14 residues. As DNA, the CDR3 is TGTGCCTGGAGTCCGGGGGGTGGGAACTATGGCTACACCTTC. Translating it yields CAWSPGGGNYGYTF.

The rearrangement uses TRBV6-5 and TRBJ1-5; TRBD1 agrees at 8 bases. Per germline, CDR1 MNHEY and CDR2 SVGAGI. This CDR3 is built from 15 residues. V dropped 6 bases and J dropped 1; count of bases not matched to a gene: 5. This CDR3 is CASRRDRSSNQPQHF. For the CDR3, the DNA is TGTGCCAGCAGAAGGGACAGGTCGAGCAATCAGCCCCAGCATTTT.

The chain employs TRBV24-1 and TRBJ1-2; 7 bases fit TRBD1. The J segment lost 4 bases and the V segment lost 3 bases, leaving 4 bases of the junction unmatched. The CDR3 runs to 14 residues. Looked up from germline, CDR1 is KGHDR and CDR2 is SFDVKD. CDR3 nucleotide sequence: TGTGCCACCAGTGATCCGGGACAGTCCTATGGCTACACCTTC. Protein: CATSDPGQSYGYTF.

The chain links TRBV28 to TRBJ1-5, with TRBD1 matching 9 bases. Per the germline V gene, CDR1 is MDHEN and CDR2 is SYDVKM. With 6 bases clipped from V and 1 base from J, the junction kept 7 bases outside the gene matches. The CDR3 has 16 amino acids. Here the CDR3 reads CASSTWGTGSNQPQHF. The CDR3 DNA reads as TGTGCCAGCAGCACCTGGGGGACAGGGAGCAATCAGCCCCAGCATTTT.

As DNA, the CDR3 is TGTGCCAGCAGTGACGGGACAGAGGGCGGACTCACCCTCCACTTT. This codes for CASSDGTEGGLTLHF. The V call is TRBV2, the J call TRBJ1-6; 7 bases are a match to TRBD1. J lost 14 bases, V lost 3 bases, and 13 bases had no gene match. The germline gives CDR1 SNHLY, CDR2 FYNNEI. The CDR3 length is 15 residues. Filled out from reference TRBV2 and TRBJ1-6, the complete variable domain reads EPEVTQTPSHQVTQMGQEVILRCVPISNHLYFYWYRQILGQKVEFLVSFYNNEISEKSEIFDDQFSVERPDGSNFTLKIRSTKLEDSAMYFCASSDGTEGGLTLHFGNGTRLTVT.

The chain carries TRBV6-5 and TRBJ2-3, with TRBD1 as a possible D gene (5 bases). CDR3 size: 14 residues. V lost 6 bases and J 2 bases, leaving 12 bases between the germline ends. The germline V gene encodes CDR1 MNHEY and CDR2 SVGAGI. The CDR3 is CASRRQRSTDTQYF. The CDR3 DNA sequence: TGTGCCAGCAGACGACAGAGATCCACAGATACGCAGTATTTT.

The chain combines TRBV9 with TRBJ1-4, with 9 positions matching TRBD1. With 1 base clipped from V and 0 bases from J, the junction kept 19 bases outside the gene matches. CDR3 size: 22 residues. Germline CDR1 and CDR2: SGDLS and YYNGEE. Written as DNA, the CDR3 is TGTGCCAGCAGCGTAAACGGGAGAAGCGACAGGGGGAAAGATGCAACTAATGAAAAACTGTTTTTT. It specifies CASSVNGRSDRGKDATNEKLFF.

The V gene is TRBV7-2, the J gene TRBJ1-5, with 9 nucleotides matching TRBD1. Germline lookup yields CDR1 SGHTA and CDR2 FQGNSA. V gave up 5 bases and J gave up 6 bases; unmatched junction bases: 8. This CDR3 region has 15 residues. CDR3 protein: CASSRGQGSFQPQHF. The CDR3 coding sequence is TGTGCCAGCAGCAGAGGACAGGGGAGTTTTCAGCCCCAGCATTTT.

This clone was detected only once. The chain carries TRBV30 and TRBJ1-5; 7 positions match TRBD1. Per the germline V gene, CDR1 is GTSNPN and CDR2 is SVGIG (reference sequence). The CDR3 has 16 amino acids. Unmatched junction bases numbered 8, after V lost 0 bases and J lost 3 bases. The CDR3 reads CAWSVASTGNNQPQHF. CDR3 sequence (DNA): TGTGCCTGGAGTGTCGCCTCGACAGGGAACAATCAGCCCCAGCATTTT.

The chain recombines TRBV3-1 (or the pseudogene TRBV3-2) with TRBJ2-1, with TRBD2 matching over 16 bases. CDR1 is LGHDT, CDR2 YNNKEL, per germline (reference sequence). CDR3 length equals 14 residues. V lost 3 bases, J lost 15 bases, and 5 bases stayed unmatched. CDR3 residues: CASSQGTSGRAWFF. The DNA of the CDR3 is TGTGCCAGCAGCCAGGGGACTAGCGGGAGGGCATGGTTCTTC.

This clone showed up just once. This chain links TRBV5-6 with TRBJ2-2; 15 nucleotides line up with TRBD2. The CDR3 is made up of 17 amino acids. Trimming at V came to 4 bases and at J to 4 bases, leaving 5 bases not matched to a gene. The germline V gene has CDR1 SGHDT and CDR2 YYEEEE. The CDR3 DNA is TGTGCCAGCAGCCCACGGACTAGCGGGAGGGCCACCGGGGAGCTGTTTTTT. This encodes CASSPRTSGRATGELFF.